This is a list of T cell receptor beta chains from one sample in a study of shared clonotypes between healthy human individuals. Sequencing was performed with immunoSEQ multiplex PCR; in TCRdb, only in-frame clones are kept and a portion is missing. The data hold hundreds of thousands of clones, with 90% to 97% observed a single time. The sequenced sample consisted of naive CD4+ T cells sorted from blood. The receptors stem from a woman in her 30s in good health. Both conserved end residues are part of each CDR3. D genes are given only for firm matches. Size values are once, few and many counts, or a class for expanded clones, and some rows have none.

TRBD1,.,TRBJ2-7,TRBV28,CASSLFLDRLVEQYF,TGTGCCAGCAGTTTGTTCTTGGACAGGTTAGTCGAGCAGTACTTC
.,.,TRBJ1-2,TRBV13,CASSFHRVSNYGYTF,TGTGCCAGCAGCTTTCACAGGGTATCTAACTATGGCTACACCTTC
TRBD2,.,TRBJ2-3,TRBV27,CASGGLAGLGDTQYF,TGTGCCAGCGGCGGACTAGCGGGGTTAGGTGATACGCAGTATTTT
.,once,TRBJ1-5,TRBV19,CASSIYGSNQPQHF,TGTGCCAGTAGTATATATGGTAGCAATCAGCCCCAGCATTTT
.,.,TRBJ1-5,TRBV27,CASSLQFSNQPQHF,TGTGCCAGCAGTTTACAGTTTAGCAATCAGCCCCAGCATTTT
.,.,TRBJ2-7,TRBV4-1,CASSQGPGEDTYEQYF,TGCGCCAGCAGCCAAGGTCCCGGCGAAGACACCTACGAGCAGTACTTC
.,.,TRBJ2-1,TRBV18,CASSPGSYNEQFF,TGTGCCAGCTCACCGGGATCATACAATGAGCAGTTCTTC
TRBD2,once,TRBJ2-1,TRBV6-5,CASSYSVTSGYNEQFF,TGTGCCAGCAGTTACTCTGTGACTAGCGGTTACAATGAGCAGTTCTTC
.,.,TRBJ2-7,TRBV19,CASRGTAASWPYEQYF,TGTGCCAGTAGGGGAACAGCGGCCTCATGGCCCTACGAGCAGTACTTC
TRBD2,.,TRBJ2-7,TRBV18,CASSPRGAGGSYEQYF,TGTGCCAGCTCACCACGAGGAGCGGGGGGCTCCTACGAGCAGTACTTC
TRBD2,.,TRBJ2-3,TRBV27,CASSFSSGDFTDTQYF,TGTGCCAGCAGTTTCTCTAGCGGGGATTTCACAGATACGCAGTATTTT
TRBD2,.,TRBJ2-6,TRBV28,CASGIAGVLGANVLTF,TGTGCCAGCGGAATAGCGGGAGTTCTTGGGGCCAACGTCCTGACTTTC
TRBD1,.,TRBJ2-2,TRBV28,CASRKQGARTGELFF,TGTGCCAGCAGAAAACAGGGGGCGCGGACCGGGGAGCTGTTTTTT
.,.,TRBJ2-7,TRBV5-1,CASSLASGTRAYEQYF,TGCGCCAGCAGCTTGGCATCCGGGACCCGGGCCTACGAGCAGTACTTC
.,.,TRBJ2-1,TRBV18,CASSLRGELLQFF,TGTGCCAGCTCACTGCGGGGTGAATTGCTCCAGTTCTTC
.,.,TRBJ2-2,TRBV25-1,CASSGGRDTGELFF,TGTGCCAGCAGTGGAGGTCGTGACACCGGGGAGCTGTTTTTT